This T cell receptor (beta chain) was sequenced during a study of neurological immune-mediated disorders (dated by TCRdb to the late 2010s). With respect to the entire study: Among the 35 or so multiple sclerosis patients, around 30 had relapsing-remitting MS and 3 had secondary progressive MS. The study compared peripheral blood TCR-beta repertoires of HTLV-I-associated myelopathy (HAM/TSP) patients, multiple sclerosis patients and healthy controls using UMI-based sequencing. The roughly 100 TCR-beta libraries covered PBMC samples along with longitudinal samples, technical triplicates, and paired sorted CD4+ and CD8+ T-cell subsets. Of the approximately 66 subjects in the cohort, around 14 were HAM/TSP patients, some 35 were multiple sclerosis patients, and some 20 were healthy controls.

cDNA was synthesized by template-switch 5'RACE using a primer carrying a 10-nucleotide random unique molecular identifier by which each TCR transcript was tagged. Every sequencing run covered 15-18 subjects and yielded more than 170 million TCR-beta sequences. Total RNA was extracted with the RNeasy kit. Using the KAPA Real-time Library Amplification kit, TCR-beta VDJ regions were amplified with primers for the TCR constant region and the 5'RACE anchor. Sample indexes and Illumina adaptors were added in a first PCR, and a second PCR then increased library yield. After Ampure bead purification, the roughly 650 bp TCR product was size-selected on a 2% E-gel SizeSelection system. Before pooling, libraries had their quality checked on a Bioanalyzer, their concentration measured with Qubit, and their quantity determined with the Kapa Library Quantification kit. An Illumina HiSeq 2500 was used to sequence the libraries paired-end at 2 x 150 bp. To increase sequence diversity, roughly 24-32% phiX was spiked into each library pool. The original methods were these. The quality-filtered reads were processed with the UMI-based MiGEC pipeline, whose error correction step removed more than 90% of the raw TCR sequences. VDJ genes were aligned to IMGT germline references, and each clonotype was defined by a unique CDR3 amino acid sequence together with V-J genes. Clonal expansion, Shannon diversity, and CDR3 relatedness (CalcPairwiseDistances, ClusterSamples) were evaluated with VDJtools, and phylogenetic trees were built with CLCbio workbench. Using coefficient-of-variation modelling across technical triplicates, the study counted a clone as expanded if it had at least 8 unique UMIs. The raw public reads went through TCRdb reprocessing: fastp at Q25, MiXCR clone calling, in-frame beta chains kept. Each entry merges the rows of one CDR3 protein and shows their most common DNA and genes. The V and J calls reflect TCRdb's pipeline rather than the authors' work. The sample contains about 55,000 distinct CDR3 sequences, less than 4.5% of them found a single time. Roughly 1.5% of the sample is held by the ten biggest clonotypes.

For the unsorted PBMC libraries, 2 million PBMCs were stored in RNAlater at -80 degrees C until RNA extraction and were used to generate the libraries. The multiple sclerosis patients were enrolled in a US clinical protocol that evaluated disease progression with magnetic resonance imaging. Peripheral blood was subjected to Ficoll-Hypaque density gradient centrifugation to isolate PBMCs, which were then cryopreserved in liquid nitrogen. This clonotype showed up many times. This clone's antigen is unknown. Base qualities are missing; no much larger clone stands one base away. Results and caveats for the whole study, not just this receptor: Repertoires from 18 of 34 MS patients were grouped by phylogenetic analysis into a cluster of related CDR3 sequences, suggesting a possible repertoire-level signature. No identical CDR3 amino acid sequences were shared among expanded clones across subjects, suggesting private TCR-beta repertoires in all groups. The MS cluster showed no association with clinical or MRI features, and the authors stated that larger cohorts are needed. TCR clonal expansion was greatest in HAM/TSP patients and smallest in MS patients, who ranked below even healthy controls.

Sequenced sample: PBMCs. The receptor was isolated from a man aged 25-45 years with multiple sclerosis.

Here the CDR3 is given as CASSLGGEEQYF. In nucleotides, the sequence is TGTGCCAGCAGTTTAGGTGGGGAGGAGCAGTACTTC. The chain links TRBV12-3 or TRBV12-4 with TRBJ2-7, and possibly TRBD2, on 5 matching bases. V is pared back by 1 base and J by 7 bases, with 8 bases lying between the germline termini. The CDR3 covers 12 residues, taking in both the cysteine and the phenylalanine. Just the 36-base CDR3 DNA is kept, in frame starting at base 1.